Sequencing of this T cell receptor beta chain was carried out in a study of T cell changes during pregnancy in multiple sclerosis. Using immunoSEQ multiplex PCR, the repertoire was profiled, and TCRdb retains in-frame clones only, with some absent. The sample carries some 29,000 clones, 90% to 95% recorded once. This clonotype was obtained from a female donor in good health, enrolled as a control in a pregnancy study. The material was CD8+ T cells from peripheral blood mononuclear cells, obtained in the second trimester of pregnancy.

The CDR3: CASRTGTGYYEQYF. CDR3 nucleotide sequence: TGTGCCAGCAGGACCGGGACAGGGTACTACGAGCAGTACTTC. The chain combines TRBV6-1 with TRBJ2-7; 9 bases agree with TRBD1. V gave up 6 bases and J gave up 3 bases; unmatched junction bases: 6. The germline CDR1 and CDR2 sequences are MNHNS and SASEGT. This CDR3 spans 14 amino acids.